This is a list of T cell receptor beta chains from one sample in a study of cytomegalovirus exposure and HLA in healthy donors. Generated by immunoSEQ multiplex PCR, the TCRdb table keeps only in-frame clones and is missing some. The sample has around 180,000 clones; over 60% are singletons. Sequencing was performed on PBMCs. The receptors derive from a girl aged 10-17 years in good health and CMV-seronegative. CDR3s leave out the opening cysteine and the closing phenylalanine or tryptophan. The size field is filled for only some rows; it gives once, few, many or a size class.

>TRBV4-1|few|13|TRBJ2-1
ARSLGGGPFKEQF
>TRBV9|NA|19|TRBJ1-3
ASSVVVRVQGDLNSGNTIY
>TRBV5-6|NA|13|TRBJ2-3
ASSLGLGATDTQY
>TRBV7-9|few|11|TRBJ1-1
ASLGPGMTEAF
>TRBV18|NA|13|TRBJ1-2
ASSPPVQGLNGYT
>TRBV4-1|NA|11|TRBJ1-2
ASRLQGAEGYT
>TRBV6-1|few|13|TRBJ1-2
ASSLPGFGSYGYT
>TRBV6-1|NA|13|TRBJ2-7
ASSHSGASSYEQY
>TRBV29-1|few|10|TRBJ1-1
SFLLMNTEAF
>TRBV19|NA|12|TRBJ1-3
ASDPTGSGNTIY
>TRBV9|once|12|TRBJ1-1
ASSVAGQGTEAF
>TRBV5-6|NA|12|TRBJ1-1
ASSLAGGHTEAF
>TRBV29-1|NA|12|TRBJ1-2
SVEGGRGLYGYT
>TRBV29-1|NA|10|TRBJ1-1
SVESRNTEAF
>TRBV7-2|NA|13|TRBJ2-3
ASSLDSGGSDTQY
>TRBV6-5|NA|14|TRBJ1-1
ASSSRTVKRDTEAF
>TRBV10-3|NA|11|TRBJ1-2
AISARGEDGYT
>TRBV19|NA|13|TRBJ1-4
ASSMASATNEKLF
>TRBV5-1|NA|12|TRBJ1-4
ASSLAQFNEKLF
>TRBV7-9|NA|13|TRBJ2-1
ASSLVGRRKHEQF
>TRBV7-8|few|11|TRBJ2-5
ASTLEAQETQY
>TRBV2|few|11|TRBJ2-1
ASSVDRYNEQF
>TRBV27|NA|10|TRBJ1-1
ASSLLGGSFF
>TRBV7-8|once|12|TRBJ1-5
ASSPGTGDQPQH
>TRBV5-1|NA|14|TRBJ2-3
ASSLDQGGGADTQY
>TRBV2|NA|9|TRBJ2-7
ASSEEMEQY
>TRBV4-1|few|14|TRBJ1-3
ASSQEQGLGRNTIY
>TRBV29-1|once|9|TRBJ2-5
SVDQRGTQY
>TRBV2|NA|11|TRBJ1-2
ASASGGLYGYT
>TRBV5-1|NA|12|TRBJ1-1
ASATGTGGTEAF
>TRBV9|NA|15|TRBJ2-1
ASSVDPGTGVKNEQF
>TRBV4-1|NA|13|TRBJ1-2
ASSPGAGGPYGYT
>TRBV4-2|few|14|TRBJ1-2
ASSQEANTGAWGYT
>TRBV4-1|few|13|TRBJ2-7
ASSHPGQGYAEQY
>TRBV7-9|few|15|TRBJ1-1
ASSLGGGQLFQAEAF
>TRBV7-9|few|11|TRBJ2-1
ACTGTSYNEQF
>TRBV19|NA|16|TRBJ1-1
ASSPRSPSDRGLGEAF
>TRBV27|NA|10|NA
ASEGADNEQY
>TRBV18|NA|13|TRBJ2-3
ASSQSGGAPDTQY
>TRBV15|NA|12|TRBJ1-1
ATRNGQGGPEAF
>TRBV19|NA|13|TRBJ2-2
ASSMVRGATGELF
>TRBV6-6|NA|13|TRBJ1-1
ASSLAGGENTEAF